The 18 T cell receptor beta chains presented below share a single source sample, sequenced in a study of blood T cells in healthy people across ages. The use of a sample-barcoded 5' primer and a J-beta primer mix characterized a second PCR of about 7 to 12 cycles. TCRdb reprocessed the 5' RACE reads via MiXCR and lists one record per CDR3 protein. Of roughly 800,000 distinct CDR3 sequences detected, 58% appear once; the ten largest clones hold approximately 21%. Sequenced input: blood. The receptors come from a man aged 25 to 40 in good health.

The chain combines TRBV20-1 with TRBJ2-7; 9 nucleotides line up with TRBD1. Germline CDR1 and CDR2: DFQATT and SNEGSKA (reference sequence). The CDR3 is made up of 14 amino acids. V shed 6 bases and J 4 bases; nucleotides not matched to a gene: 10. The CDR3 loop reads CSAPGQGGYYEQYF. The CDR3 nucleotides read TGCAGTGCACCGGGACAGGGCGGTTATTACGAGCAGTACTTC.

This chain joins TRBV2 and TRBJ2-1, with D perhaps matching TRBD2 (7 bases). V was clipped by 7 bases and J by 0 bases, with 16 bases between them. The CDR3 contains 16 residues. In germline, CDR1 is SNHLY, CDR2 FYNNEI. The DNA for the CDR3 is TGTGCCAGCAAGTTGGAGGGGGGGAGCTCCTACAATGAGCAGTTCTTC. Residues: CASKLEGGSSYNEQFF.

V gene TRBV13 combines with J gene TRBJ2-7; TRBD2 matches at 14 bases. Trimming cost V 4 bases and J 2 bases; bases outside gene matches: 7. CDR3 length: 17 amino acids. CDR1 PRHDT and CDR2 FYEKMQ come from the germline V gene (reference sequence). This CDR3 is CASSSRLAGGLPYEQYF. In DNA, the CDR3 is TGTGCCAGCAGCTCGCGACTAGCGGGGGGGTTACCCTACGAGCAGTACTTC. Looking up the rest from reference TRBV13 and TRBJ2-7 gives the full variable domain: AAGVIQSPRHLIKEKRETATLKCYPIPRHDTVYWYQQGPGQDPQFLISFYEKMQSDKGSIPDRFSAQQFSDYHSELNMSSLELGDSALYFCASSSRLAGGLPYEQYFGPGTRLTVT.

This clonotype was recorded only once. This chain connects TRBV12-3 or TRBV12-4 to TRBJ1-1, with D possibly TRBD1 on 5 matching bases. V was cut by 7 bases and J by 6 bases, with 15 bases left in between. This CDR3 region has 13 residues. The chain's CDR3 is CASTPPGDAEAFF. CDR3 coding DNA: TGTGCCAGCACCCCGCCCGGGGACGCTGAAGCTTTCTTT.

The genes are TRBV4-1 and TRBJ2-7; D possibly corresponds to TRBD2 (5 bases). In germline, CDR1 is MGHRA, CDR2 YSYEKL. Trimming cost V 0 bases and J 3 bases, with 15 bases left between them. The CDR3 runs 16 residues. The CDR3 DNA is TGCGCCAGCAGCCAAGATCTTGGTGGAGGCGACTACGAGCAGTACTTC. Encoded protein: CASSQDLGGGDYEQYF.

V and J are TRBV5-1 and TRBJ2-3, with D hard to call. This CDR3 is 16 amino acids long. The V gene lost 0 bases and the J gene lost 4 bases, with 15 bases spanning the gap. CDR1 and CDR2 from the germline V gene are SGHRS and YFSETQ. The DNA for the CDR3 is TGCGCCAGCAGCTTGGAGGCTCGAAGACCGTCAGATACGCAGTATTTT. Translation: CASSLEARRPSDTQYF.

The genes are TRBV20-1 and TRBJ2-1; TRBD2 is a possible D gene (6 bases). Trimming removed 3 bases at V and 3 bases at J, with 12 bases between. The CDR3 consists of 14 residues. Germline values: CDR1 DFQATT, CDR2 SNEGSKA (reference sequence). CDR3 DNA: TGCAGTGCTAGTAATGGCGGGAACTACAATGAGCAGTTCTTC. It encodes CSASNGGNYNEQFF.

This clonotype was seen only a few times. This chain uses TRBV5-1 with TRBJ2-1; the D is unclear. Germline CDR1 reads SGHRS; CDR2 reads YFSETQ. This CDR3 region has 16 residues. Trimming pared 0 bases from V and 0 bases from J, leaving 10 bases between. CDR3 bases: TGCGCCAGCAGCTTGGTAGACGGCCCCTCCTACAATGAGCAGTTCTTC. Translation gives CASSLVDGPSYNEQFF.

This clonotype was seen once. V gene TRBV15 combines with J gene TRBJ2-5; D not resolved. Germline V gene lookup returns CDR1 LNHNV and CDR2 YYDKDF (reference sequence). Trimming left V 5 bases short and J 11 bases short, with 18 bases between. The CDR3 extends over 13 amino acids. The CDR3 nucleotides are TGTGCCACCAGCCGCGATGTTGGAAGAGAGCAGTACTTC. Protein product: CATSRDVGREQYF.

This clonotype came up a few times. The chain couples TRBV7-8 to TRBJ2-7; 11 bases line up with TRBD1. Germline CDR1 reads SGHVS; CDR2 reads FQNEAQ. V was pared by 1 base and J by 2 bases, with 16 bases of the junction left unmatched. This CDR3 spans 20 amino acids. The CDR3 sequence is CASSLVTTRTGGWFAYEQYF. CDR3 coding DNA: TGTGCCAGCAGCTTAGTTACGACCCGGACAGGGGGCTGGTTCGCCTACGAGCAGTACTTC.

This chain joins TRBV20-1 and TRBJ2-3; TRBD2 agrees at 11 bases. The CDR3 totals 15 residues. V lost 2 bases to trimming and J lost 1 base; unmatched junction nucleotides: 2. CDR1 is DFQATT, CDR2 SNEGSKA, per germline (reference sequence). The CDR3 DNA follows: TGCAGTGCTAGAAAACTAGCGGGGGGCACAGATACGCAGTATTTT. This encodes CSARKLAGGTDTQYF.

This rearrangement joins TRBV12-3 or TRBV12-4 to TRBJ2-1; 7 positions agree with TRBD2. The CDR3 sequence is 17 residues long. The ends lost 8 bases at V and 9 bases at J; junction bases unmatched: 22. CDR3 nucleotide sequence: TGTGCCAGCGCTAGACCGGGAGGCCCCACATCGGGAGGTGAGCAGTTCTTC. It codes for CASARPGGPTSGGEQFF.

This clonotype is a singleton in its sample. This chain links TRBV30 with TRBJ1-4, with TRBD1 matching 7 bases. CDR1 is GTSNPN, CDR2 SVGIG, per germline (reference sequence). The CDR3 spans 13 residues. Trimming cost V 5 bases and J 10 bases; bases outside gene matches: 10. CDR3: CAWDTQGIRKLFF. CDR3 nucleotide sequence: TGTGCCTGGGACACACAGGGGATTCGAAAACTGTTTTTT.

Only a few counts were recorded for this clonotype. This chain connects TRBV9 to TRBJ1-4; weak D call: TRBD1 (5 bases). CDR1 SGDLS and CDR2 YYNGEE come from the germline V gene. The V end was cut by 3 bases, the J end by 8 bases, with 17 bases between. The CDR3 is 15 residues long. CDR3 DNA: TGTGCCAGCAGCGAAGGTTCAGGGTGGCGGGAAAAACTGTTTTTT. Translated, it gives CASSEGSGWREKLFF.

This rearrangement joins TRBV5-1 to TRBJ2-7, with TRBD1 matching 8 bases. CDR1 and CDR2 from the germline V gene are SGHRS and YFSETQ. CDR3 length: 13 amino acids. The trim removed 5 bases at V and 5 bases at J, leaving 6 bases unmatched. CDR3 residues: CASSQDRADEQYF. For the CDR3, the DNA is TGCGCCAGCAGTCAGGACAGGGCTGACGAGCAGTACTTC.

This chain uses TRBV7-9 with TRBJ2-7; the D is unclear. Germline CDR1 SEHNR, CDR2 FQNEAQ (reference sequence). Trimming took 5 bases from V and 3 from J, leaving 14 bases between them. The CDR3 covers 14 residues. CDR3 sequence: CASSPGRFSYEQYF. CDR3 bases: TGTGCCAGCAGCCCCGGGCGGTTCAGCTACGAGCAGTACTTC.

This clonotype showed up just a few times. The CDR3 spells CSALLGTSFNNEQFF. The CDR3 region has the DNA TGCAGTGCTCTCCTCGGGACTAGCTTCAACAATGAGCAGTTCTTC. V usage is TRBV20-1 and J usage is TRBJ2-1, with TRBD2 identical over 9 bases. This CDR3 contains 15 residues. J gave up 5 bases and V 5 bases, and 10 bases lay outside the gene matches. From germline, CDR1 is DFQATT and CDR2 SNEGSKA (reference sequence).

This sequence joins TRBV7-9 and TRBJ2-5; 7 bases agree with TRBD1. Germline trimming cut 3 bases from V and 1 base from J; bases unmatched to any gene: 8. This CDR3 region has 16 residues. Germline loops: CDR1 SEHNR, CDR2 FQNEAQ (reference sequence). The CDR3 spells CASSFTEGGSQETQYF. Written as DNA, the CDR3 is TGTGCCAGCAGCTTTACCGAAGGGGGCTCCCAAGAGACCCAGTACTTC. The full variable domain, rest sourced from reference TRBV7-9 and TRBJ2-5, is DTGVSQNPRHKITKRGQNVTFRCDPISEHNRLYWYRQTLGQGPEFLTYFQNEAQLEKSRLLSDRFSAERPKGSFSTLEIQRTEQGDSAMYLCASSFTEGGSQETQYFGPGTRLLVL.